The rows below give T cell receptor beta chains drawn from one sample of a study of T-cell reconstitution after alpha-beta-depleted transplantation in children. In TCRdb, the PCR reads were re-called with MiXCR into one record per CDR3 protein. The sample lists 300,000 to 400,000 distinct CDR3 sequences, 15% to 20% occurring once. The source was PBMCs, mostly from graft donor cells, collected 360 days after TCRalphabeta/CD19-depleted stem cell transplant. These receptors came from a male patient under 10 years old who had a stem cell transplant for acute lymphoblastic leukemia, so the T cells may come from the graft donor. CDR3s include the opening cysteine and the closing phenylalanine or tryptophan. Fields, in order: D gene, V gene, J gene, clone size, CDR3 protein, CDR3 DNA. D genes are given only for firm matches. Size values are once, few and many counts, or a class for expanded clones, and some rows have none.

.	TRBV29-1	TRBJ2-1	.	CSGGTRDWSYNEQFF	TGCAGCGGCGGGACCCGTGATTGGTCCTACAATGAGCAGTTCTTC
TRBD2	TRBV11-1	TRBJ2-5	few	CASSLSSGRSGRIQETQYF	TGTGCCAGCAGCTTATCTAGCGGGAGATCTGGTCGCATCCAAGAGACCCAGTACTTC
.	TRBV19	TRBJ1-1	few	CASSIPSMNTEAFF	TGTGCCAGTAGTATCCCCTCTATGAACACTGAAGCTTTCTTT
.	TRBV7-9	TRBJ2-2	.	CASSPPGRTNTGELFF	TGTGCCAGCAGCCCCCCAGGCAGGACGAACACCGGGGAGCTGTTTTTT
TRBD2	TRBV12-3/TRBV12-4	TRBJ2-1	.	CASSLGEGPYNEQFF	TGTGCCAGCAGTTTGGGGGAGGGCCCTTACAATGAGCAGTTCTTC
.	TRBV20-1	TRBJ2-1	.	CSATRVDRNEQFF	TGCAGTGCCACGAGAGTCGATAGGAATGAGCAGTTCTTC
TRBD1	TRBV5-4	TRBJ2-2	few	CASSLQGAGGELFF	TGTGCCAGCAGCTTGCAGGGGGCTGGCGGGGAGCTGTTTTTT
.	TRBV4-1	TRBJ1-5	.	CASSTTGGHQPQHF	TGCGCCAGCAGCACAACAGGAGGTCATCAGCCCCAGCATTTT
.	TRBV10-2	TRBJ2-2	few	CASKEGARAGELFF	TGCGCCAGCAAGGAGGGGGCTCGTGCCGGGGAGCTGTTTTTT
TRBD2	TRBV4-1	TRBJ2-3	few	CASSPVRAGGPDTQYF	TGCGCCAGCAGCCCGGTAAGGGCGGGAGGGCCAGATACGCAGTATTTT
TRBD2	TRBV7-8	TRBJ2-1	few	CASSFRLAGGYNEQFF	TGTGCCAGCAGCTTTCGACTAGCGGGAGGATACAATGAGCAGTTCTTC
TRBD2	TRBV24-1	TRBJ2-1	many	CATQRDSYNEQFF	TGTGCCACCCAGCGGGACTCCTACAATGAGCAGTTCTTC
TRBD2	TRBV3-1	TRBJ2-1	.	CASSPPGTSGSGYEQFF	TGTGCCAGCAGTCCGCCCGGGACTAGCGGGAGTGGGTATGAGCAGTTCTTC
.	TRBV12-3/TRBV12-4	TRBJ2-1	few	CASSPGIRPNEQFF	TGTGCCAGCAGTCCCGGGATTCGGCCCAATGAGCAGTTCTTC
.	TRBV5-1	TRBJ2-2	.	CASSLGEDGELFF	TGCGCCAGCAGCTTGGGAGAGGACGGGGAGCTGTTTTTT
.	TRBV5-4	TRBJ2-5	many	CASSAGTSLFGRGETQYF	TGTGCCAGCAGCGCTGGAACCTCTCTTTTCGGAAGGGGAGAGACCCAGTACTTC
TRBD1	TRBV20-1	TRBJ2-4	many	CSADRGQGIQYF	TGCAGTGCTGACAGGGGGCAGGGCATTCAGTACTTC
.	TRBV7-8	TRBJ2-7	few	CASSLLGSLGYEQYF	TGTGCCAGCAGCTTATTGGGTTCTCTAGGCTACGAGCAGTACTTC
TRBD2	TRBV6-2/TRBV6-3	TRBJ2-7	.	CASSSRGRPYEQYF	TGTGCCAGCAGTTCACGCGGGAGGCCCTACGAGCAGTACTTC
.	TRBV7-2	TRBJ2-1	.	CASSQAGTAYNEQFF	TGTGCCAGCAGCCAAGCCGGGACGGCATACAATGAGCAGTTCTTC
.	TRBV15	TRBJ2-7	few	CATSSRPTYEQYF	TGTGCCACCAGCAGTCGGCCCACCTACGAGCAGTACTTC
TRBD1	TRBV5-1	TRBJ2-7	.	CASSLYPGGSYEQYF	TGCGCCAGCAGCTTGTATCCAGGGGGCTCCTACGAGCAGTACTTC
.	TRBV23-1	TRBJ1-4	.	CASSQSADSVGLIVGEKLFF	TGCGCCAGCAGTCAATCGGCAGACAGTGTGGGTTTGATCGTCGGAGAAAAACTGTTTTTT
.	TRBV28	TRBJ2-7	.	CATSEPRTATYEQYF	TGTGCCACCAGCGAACCAAGGACAGCTACCTACGAGCAGTACTTC
.	TRBV7-9	TRBJ1-1	.	CASSLDSPAHRNTEAFF	TGTGCCAGCAGCTTAGACTCTCCGGCTCACAGGAACACTGAAGCTTTCTTT
.	TRBV12-3/TRBV12-4	TRBJ2-5	.	CASSLAGGLGRETQYF	TGTGCCAGCAGTTTAGCGGGAGGACTTGGCAGGGAGACCCAGTACTTC
.	TRBV20-1	TRBJ2-7	once	CSASKRAGYEQYF	TGCAGTGCTAGTAAGAGAGCGGGCTACGAGCAGTACTTC
TRBD2	TRBV9	TRBJ2-7	.	CASSVNPKRESYEQYF	TGTGCCAGCAGCGTAAACCCCAAGCGGGAGTCTTACGAGCAGTACTTC
TRBD2	TRBV3-1	TRBJ2-1	few	CASSQGLASYNEQFF	TGTGCCAGCAGCCAAGGACTAGCTTCCTACAATGAGCAGTTCTTC
.	TRBV2	TRBJ2-4	few	CASSWTEGAKNIQYF	TGTGCCAGCAGTTGGACAGAGGGGGCCAAAAACATTCAGTACTTC
TRBD1	TRBV5-1	TRBJ1-2	.	CASSLQGQGDGYTF	TGCGCCAGCAGCTTACAGGGACAGGGAGATGGCTACACCTTC
TRBD2	TRBV28	TRBJ2-7	few	CASHSSGGVSYEQYF	TGTGCCAGCCACTCTTCTGGGGGGGTCTCCTACGAGCAGTACTTC
.	TRBV6-5	TRBJ1-2	many	CASRTSPPQLGYTF	TGTGCCAGCAGGACATCGCCGCCCCAACTCGGCTACACCTTC
TRBD1	TRBV12-3/TRBV12-4	TRBJ2-1	few	CASRNYRGSNEQFF	TGTGCCAGCAGGAACTACAGGGGGAGCAATGAGCAGTTCTTC
TRBD2	TRBV7-2	TRBJ2-5	few	CASSRRLAGGQETQYF	TGTGCCAGCAGCCGAAGACTAGCGGGAGGTCAAGAGACCCAGTACTTC
.	TRBV12-3/TRBV12-4	TRBJ2-2	few	CASRLMYGDAGELFF	TGTGCCAGCAGGTTAATGTATGGGGACGCCGGGGAGCTGTTTTTT
TRBD2	TRBV20-1	TRBJ2-3	.	CSGAGVDGTDTQYF	TGCAGTGGAGCGGGAGTAGACGGCACAGATACGCAGTATTTT
.	TRBV4-1	TRBJ1-2	few	CASSQGPQGDGYTF	TGCGCCAGCAGCCAAGGCCCGCAGGGAGATGGCTACACCTTC
.	TRBV29-1	TRBJ2-3	few	CSVELVNRGDTQYF	TGCAGCGTTGAGCTAGTTAATCGGGGAGATACGCAGTATTTT
.	TRBV24-1	TRBJ2-1	.	CATSDDTRHEQFF	TGTGCCACCAGTGATGACACCCGACACGAGCAGTTCTTC
.	TRBV20-1	TRBJ2-7	.	CSASRDEQYF	TGCAGTGCTAGCAGGGACGAGCAGTACTTC
TRBD2	TRBV20-1	TRBJ2-7	.	CSAREGSGSSGEQYF	TGCAGTGCTAGAGAGGGTAGCGGGAGTTCGGGCGAGCAGTACTTC
TRBD1	TRBV25-1	TRBJ2-1	few	CASSGTGGSNEQFF	TGTGCCAGCAGTGGTACAGGGGGTAGCAATGAGCAGTTCTTC
TRBD2	TRBV11-1	TRBJ2-7	few	CASSLSLAGVDEQYF	TGTGCCAGCAGCTTAAGTCTAGCGGGAGTTGACGAGCAGTACTTC